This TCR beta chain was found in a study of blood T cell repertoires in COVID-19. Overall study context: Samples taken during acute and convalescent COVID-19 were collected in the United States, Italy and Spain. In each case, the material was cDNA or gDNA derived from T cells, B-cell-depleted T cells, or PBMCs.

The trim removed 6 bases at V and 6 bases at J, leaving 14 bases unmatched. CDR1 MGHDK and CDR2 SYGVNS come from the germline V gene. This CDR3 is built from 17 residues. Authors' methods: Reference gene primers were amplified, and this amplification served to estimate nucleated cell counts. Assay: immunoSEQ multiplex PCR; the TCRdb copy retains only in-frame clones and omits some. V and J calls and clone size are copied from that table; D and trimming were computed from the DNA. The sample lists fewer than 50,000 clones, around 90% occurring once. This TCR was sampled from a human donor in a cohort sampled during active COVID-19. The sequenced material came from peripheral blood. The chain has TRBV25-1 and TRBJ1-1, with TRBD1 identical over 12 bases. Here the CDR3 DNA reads TGTGCCAGCAGCGGTTTGGGACAGGGGGCGCGAAGCGCTGAAGCTTTCTTT. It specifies CASSGLGQGARSAEAFF.